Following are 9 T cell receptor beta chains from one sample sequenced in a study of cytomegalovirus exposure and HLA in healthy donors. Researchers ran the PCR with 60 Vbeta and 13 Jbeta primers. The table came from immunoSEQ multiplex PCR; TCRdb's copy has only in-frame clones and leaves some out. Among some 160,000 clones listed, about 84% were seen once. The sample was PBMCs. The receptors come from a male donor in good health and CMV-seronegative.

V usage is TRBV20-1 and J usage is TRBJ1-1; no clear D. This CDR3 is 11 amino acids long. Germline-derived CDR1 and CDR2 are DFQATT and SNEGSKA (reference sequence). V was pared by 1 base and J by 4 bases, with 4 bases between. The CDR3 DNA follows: TGCAGTGCTAGAGGCGGCACTGAAGCTTTCTTT. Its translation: CSARGGTEAFF.

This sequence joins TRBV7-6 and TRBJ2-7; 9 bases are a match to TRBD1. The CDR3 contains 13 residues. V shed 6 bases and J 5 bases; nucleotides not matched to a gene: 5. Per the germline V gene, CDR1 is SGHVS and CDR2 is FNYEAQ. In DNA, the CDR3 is TGTGCCAGCAGACAGGGGGCAGGCAACGAGCAGTACTTC. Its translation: CASRQGAGNEQYF.

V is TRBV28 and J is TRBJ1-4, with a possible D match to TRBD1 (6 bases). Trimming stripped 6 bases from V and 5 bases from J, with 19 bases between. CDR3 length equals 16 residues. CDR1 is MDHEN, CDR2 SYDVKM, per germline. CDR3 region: CASSTPGHELNEKLFF. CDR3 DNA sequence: TGTGCCAGCAGCACCCCGGGACACGAGTTAAATGAAAAACTGTTTTTT.

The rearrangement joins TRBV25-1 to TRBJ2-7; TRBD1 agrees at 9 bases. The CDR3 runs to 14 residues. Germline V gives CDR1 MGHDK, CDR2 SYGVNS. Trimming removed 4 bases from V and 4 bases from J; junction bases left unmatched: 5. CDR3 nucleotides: TGTGCCAGCAGTGTACCGGGACAGGGATACGAGCAGTACTTC. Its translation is CASSVPGQGYEQYF.

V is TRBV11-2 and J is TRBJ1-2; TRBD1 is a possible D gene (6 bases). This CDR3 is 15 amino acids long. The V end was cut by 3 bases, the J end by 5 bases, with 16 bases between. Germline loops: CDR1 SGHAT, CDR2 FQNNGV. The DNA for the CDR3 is TGTGCCAGCAGCTTGAGATCGGGGGGCGCGTATGGCTACACCTTC. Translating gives CASSLRSGGAYGYTF.

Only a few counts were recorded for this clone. The CDR3 here is CASSLNRGKAEKLFF. DNA of the CDR3: TGTGCCAGCAGCTTAAACCGGGGAAAAGCTGAAAAACTGTTTTTT. V usage is TRBV7-2 and J usage is TRBJ1-4; no clear D. This CDR3 has 15 residues. V lost 2 bases to trimming and J lost 7 bases, with 14 bases between them. In germline, CDR1 is SGHTA, CDR2 FQGNSA.

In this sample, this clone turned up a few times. The CDR3 is CASFRTRTSGRETQYF. The CDR3 nucleotides are TGTGCCAGCTTCAGGACACGGACTAGCGGGAGGGAGACCCAGTACTTC. The J gene is TRBJ2-5, the V gene TRBV5-5; 14 nucleotides line up with TRBD2. The length of the CDR3 is 16 residues. J gave up 5 bases and V 7 bases, and 10 bases lay outside the gene matches. CDR1 and CDR2 from the germline V gene are SGHKS and YYEKEE (reference sequence). Full variable domain (missing parts from reference TRBV5-5 and TRBJ2-5): DAGVTQSPTHLIKTRGQQVTLRCSPISGHKSVSWYQQVLGQGPQFIFQYYEKEERGRGNFPDRFSARQFPNYSSELNVNALLLGDSALYLCASFRTRTSGRETQYFGPGTRLLVL.

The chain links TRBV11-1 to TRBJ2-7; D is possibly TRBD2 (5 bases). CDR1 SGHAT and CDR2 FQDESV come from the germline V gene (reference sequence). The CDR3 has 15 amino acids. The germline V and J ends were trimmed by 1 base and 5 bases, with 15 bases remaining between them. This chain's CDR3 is CASSLGGVKTHEQYF. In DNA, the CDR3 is TGTGCCAGCAGCTTAGGGGGAGTGAAGACCCACGAGCAGTACTTC.

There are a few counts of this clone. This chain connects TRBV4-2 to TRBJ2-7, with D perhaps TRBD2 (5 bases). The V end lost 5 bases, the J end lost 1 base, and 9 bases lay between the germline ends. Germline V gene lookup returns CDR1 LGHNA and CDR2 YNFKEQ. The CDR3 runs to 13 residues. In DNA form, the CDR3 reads TGTGCCAGCAGCTTACGGGATTCCTACGAGCAGTACTTC. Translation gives CASSLRDSYEQYF.